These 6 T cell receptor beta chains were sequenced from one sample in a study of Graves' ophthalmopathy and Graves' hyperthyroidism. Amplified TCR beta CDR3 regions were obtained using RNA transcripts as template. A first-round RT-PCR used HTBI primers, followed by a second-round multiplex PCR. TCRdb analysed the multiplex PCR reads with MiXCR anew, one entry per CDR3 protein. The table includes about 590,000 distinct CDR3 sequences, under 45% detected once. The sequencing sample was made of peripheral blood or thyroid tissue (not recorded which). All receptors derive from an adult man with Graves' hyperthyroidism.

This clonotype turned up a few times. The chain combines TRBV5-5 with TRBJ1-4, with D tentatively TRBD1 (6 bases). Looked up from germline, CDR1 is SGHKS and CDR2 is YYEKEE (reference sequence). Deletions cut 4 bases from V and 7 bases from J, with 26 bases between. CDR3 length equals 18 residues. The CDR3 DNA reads TGTGCCAGCAGCCCCTCCCCAGGGGTCCGGGGCCTCGGTGAAAAACTGTTTTTT. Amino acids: CASSPSPGVRGLGEKLFF. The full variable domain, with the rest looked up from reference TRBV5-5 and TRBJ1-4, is DAGVTQSPTHLIKTRGQQVTLRCSPISGHKSVSWYQQVLGQGPQFIFQYYEKEERGRGNFPDRFSARQFPNYSSELNVNALLLGDSALYLCASSPSPGVRGLGEKLFFGSGTQLSVL.

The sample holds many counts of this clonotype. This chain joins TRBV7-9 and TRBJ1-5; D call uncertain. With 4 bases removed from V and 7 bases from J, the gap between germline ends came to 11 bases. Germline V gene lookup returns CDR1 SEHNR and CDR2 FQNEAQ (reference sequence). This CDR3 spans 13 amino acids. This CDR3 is CASSSREYQPQHF. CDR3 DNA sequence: TGTGCCAGCAGCTCCCGGGAATACCAGCCCCAGCATTTT. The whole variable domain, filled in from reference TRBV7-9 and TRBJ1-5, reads DTGVSQNPRHKITKRGQNVTFRCDPISEHNRLYWYRQTLGQGPEFLTYFQNEAQLEKSRLLSDRFSAERPKGSFSTLEIQRTEQGDSAMYLCASSSREYQPQHFGDGTRLSIL.

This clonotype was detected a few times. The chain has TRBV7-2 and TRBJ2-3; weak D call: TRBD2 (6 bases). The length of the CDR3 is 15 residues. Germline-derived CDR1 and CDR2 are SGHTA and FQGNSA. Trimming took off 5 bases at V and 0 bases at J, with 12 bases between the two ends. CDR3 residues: CASSPDAGSTDTQYF. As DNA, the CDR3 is TGTGCCAGCAGCCCGGACGCGGGGAGCACAGATACGCAGTATTTT.

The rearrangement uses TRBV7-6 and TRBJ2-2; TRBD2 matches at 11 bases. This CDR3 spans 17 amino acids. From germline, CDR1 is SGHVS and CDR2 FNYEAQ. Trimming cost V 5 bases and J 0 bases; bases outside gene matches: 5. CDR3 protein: CASSTGLAATNTGELFF. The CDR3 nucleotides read TGTGCCAGCAGCACGGGACTAGCGGCGACGAACACCGGGGAGCTGTTTTTT. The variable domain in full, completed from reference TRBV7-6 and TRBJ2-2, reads GAGVSQSPRYKVTKRGQDVALRCDPISGHVSLYWYRQALGQGPEFLTYFNYEAQQDKSGLPNDRFSAERPEGSISTLTIQRTEQRDSAMYRCASSTGLAATNTGELFFGEGSRLTVL.

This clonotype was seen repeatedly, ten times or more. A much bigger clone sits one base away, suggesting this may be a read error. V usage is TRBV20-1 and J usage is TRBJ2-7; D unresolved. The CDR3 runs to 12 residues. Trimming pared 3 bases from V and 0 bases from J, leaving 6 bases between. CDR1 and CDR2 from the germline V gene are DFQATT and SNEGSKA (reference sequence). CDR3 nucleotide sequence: TGCAGTGCTAGTCAGAGCTCCTACGAGCAGTACTTC. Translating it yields CSASQSSYEQYF.

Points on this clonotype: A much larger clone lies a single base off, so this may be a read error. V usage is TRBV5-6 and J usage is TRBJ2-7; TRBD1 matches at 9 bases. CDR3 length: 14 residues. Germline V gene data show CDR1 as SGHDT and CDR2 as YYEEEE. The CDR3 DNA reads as TGTGCCAGCAGCCACCCCGGGACAGGGTACGAGCAGTGCTTC. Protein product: CASSHPGTGYEQCF.